This entry lists 27 T cell receptor beta chains sequenced from one sample in a study of OX40 agonist ivuxolimab in advanced cancers. Method: immunoSEQ multiplex PCR; TCRdb's copy keeps in-frame clones and lacks some. The table records some 42,000 clones, 86% of them present only once. Sequenced here: CD4+ or CD8+ T cells sorted from blood, sampled in a trial of the OX40 agonist ivuxolimab. Receptors were obtained from an adult with an advanced solid tumor such as melanoma, head and neck, liver or kidney cancer.

The rearrangement uses TRBV30 and TRBJ2-7; the match to TRBD1 covers 9 bases. Germline V lookup: CDR1 GTSNPN, CDR2 SVGIG (reference sequence). The CDR3 has 14 amino acids. Trimming took 3 bases from V and 3 from J; bases not matched to a gene: 6. CDR3 amino acids: CAWRGQGAVYEQYF. CDR3 DNA: TGTGCCTGGAGGGGACAGGGCGCGGTCTACGAGCAGTACTTC. The full variable domain, in which reference TRBV30 and TRBJ2-7 provide the parts outside the CDR3, is SQTIHQWPATLVQPVGSPLSLECTVEGTSNPNLYWYRQAAGRGLQLLFYSVGIGQISSEVPQNLSASRPQDRQFILSSKKLLLSDSGFYLCAWRGQGAVYEQYFGPGTRLTVT.

V usage is TRBV28 and J usage is TRBJ1-2; D remains unclear. Germline V gene data show CDR1 as MDHEN and CDR2 as SYDVKM. This CDR3 spans 14 amino acids. Trimming pared 6 bases from V and 5 bases from J, leaving 16 bases between. The CDR3, as DNA: TGTGCCAGCAGGCCCGCGGGCTTACTATATGGCTACACCTTC. Amino acid sequence: CASRPAGLLYGYTF.

J is TRBJ1-6 and V is TRBV16; 8 positions match TRBD1. This CDR3 is 15 amino acids long. With V trimmed by 0 bases and J by 8 bases, 3 bases remained unmatched. Per germline, CDR1 KGHSY and CDR2 FQNENV. The CDR3 sequence is CASSQSPTGDSPLHF. The CDR3 coding sequence is TGTGCCAGCAGCCAATCTCCGACAGGGGATTCACCCCTCCACTTT.

The genes are TRBV27 and TRBJ2-7, with 14 bases lining up with TRBD2. Germline V gives CDR1 MNHEY, CDR2 SMNVEV (reference sequence). The CDR3 covers 16 residues. V was clipped by 0 bases and J by 4 bases; unmatched bases: 2. CDR3: CASSLSGLAGEYEQYV. Here the CDR3 DNA reads TGTGCCAGCAGTTTATCGGGACTAGCGGGGGAGTACGAGCAGTACGTC.

The J gene is TRBJ2-2, the V gene TRBV29-1; D unclear. The CDR3 runs to 13 residues. Per the germline V gene, CDR1 is SQVTM and CDR2 is ANQGSEA. Trimming removed 7 bases at V and 4 bases at J, with 13 bases between. The CDR3 here is CSATPVGTGELFF. In nucleotides, the CDR3 is TGCAGCGCTACCCCTGTAGGCACCGGGGAGCTGTTTTTT.

V and J are TRBV28 and TRBJ2-3; 14 bases are shared with TRBD2. Germline assignment: CDR1 MDHEN and CDR2 SYDVKM. The CDR3 has 18 residues. With V trimmed by 5 bases and J by 0 bases, 7 bases remained unmatched. The CDR3 sequence is CASSLGLAGEYSTDTQYF. The CDR3 nucleotides are TGTGCCAGCAGTCTGGGACTAGCGGGAGAGTATAGCACAGATACGCAGTATTTT.

This sequence joins TRBV4-1 and TRBJ1-1; TRBD1 is a possible D gene (6 bases). This CDR3 spans 15 amino acids. V was trimmed by 1 base and J by 11 bases, leaving 20 bases between them. The germline V gene encodes CDR1 MGHRA and CDR2 YSYEKL. The DNA of the CDR3 is TGCGCCAGCAGCCAAGGATTGACCACGGGGGGCGAGGCTTTCTTT. It encodes CASSQGLTTGGEAFF.

V is TRBV9 and J is TRBJ2-3; D is undetermined. Trimming took 3 bases from V and 0 from J, leaving 14 bases between them. Germline V gene lookup returns CDR1 SGDLS and CDR2 YYNGEE. The CDR3 is made up of 16 amino acids. CDR3 sequence (DNA): TGTGCCAGCAGCGCTCCCGTGGGCCGAAGCACAGATACGCAGTATTTT. It encodes CASSAPVGRSTDTQYF. The whole variable domain, remainder taken from reference TRBV9 and TRBJ2-3, is DSGVTQTPKHLITATGQRVTLRCSPRSGDLSVYWYQQSLDQGLQFLIQYYNGEERAKGNILERFSAQQFPDLHSELNLSSLELGDSALYFCASSAPVGRSTDTQYFGPGTRLTVL.

J is TRBJ2-5 and V is TRBV13; TRBD2 agrees at 9 bases. The ends lost 3 bases at V and 1 base at J; junction bases unmatched: 3. The CDR3 consists of 15 residues. Germline values: CDR1 PRHDT, CDR2 FYEKMQ (reference sequence). CDR3 loop: CASSFLRGGQETQYF. CDR3 nucleotide sequence: TGTGCCAGCAGCTTCCTGCGGGGGGGCCAAGAGACCCAGTACTTC.

The genes are TRBV28 and TRBJ1-2, with D perhaps TRBD1 (6 bases). The V end was cut by 5 bases, the J end by 7 bases, with 14 bases between. CDR3 length: 13 residues. Looked up from germline, CDR1 is MDHEN and CDR2 is SYDVKM. The CDR3 region has the DNA TGTGCCAGCAGTCCCGGGACACACCGTGGCTACACCTTC. Encoded protein: CASSPGTHRGYTF.

Here the CDR3 DNA reads TGTGCCGGGCGGGACAACACCGGGGAGCTGTTTTTT. It codes for CAGRDNTGELFF. The rearrangement joins TRBV10-3 to TRBJ2-2; TRBD2 is a possible D gene (6 bases). The germline V gene encodes CDR1 ENHRY and CDR2 SYGVKD. V was clipped by 11 bases and J by 2 bases, with 9 bases between them. CDR3 size: 12 residues.

V is TRBV4-1 and J is TRBJ1-1, with TRBD1 as a possible D gene (6 bases). Germline assignment: CDR1 MGHRA and CDR2 YSYEKL. This CDR3 is built from 15 residues. V was cut by 5 bases and J by 4 bases, with 17 bases left in between. The CDR3, as DNA: TGCGCCAGCAGCGGACCCACAGGGTTTGTCACTGAAGCTTTCTTT. Translation: CASSGPTGFVTEAFF.

V gene TRBV5-4 combines with J gene TRBJ2-1; 9 bases match TRBD1. The CDR3 length is 14 residues. V lost 3 bases and J lost 6; bases outside the gene matches: 4. Germline V gives CDR1 SGHNT, CDR2 YYREEE (reference sequence). The DNA of the CDR3 is TGTGCCAGCAGCTGGGGACAGGGAGGCAATGAGCAGTTCTTC. As protein: CASSWGQGGNEQFF.

This chain links TRBV18 with TRBJ2-7; D uncertain. The ends were cut back, 3 bases at V and 3 bases at J, with 12 bases in the middle. The germline V gene encodes CDR1 KGHSH and CDR2 LQKENI. This CDR3 is 14 amino acids long. The CDR3 region has the DNA TGTGCCAGCTCACCTAACGGCGCCCTCTACGAGCAGTACGTC. Amino acid sequence: CASSPNGALYEQYV.

The chain combines TRBV18 with TRBJ1-1, with 9 bases fitting TRBD1. CDR3 size: 17 residues. Losses at the gene ends were 6 bases for V and 0 bases for J; bases not matched to a gene: 11. Germline CDR1 and CDR2: KGHSH and LQKENI. The CDR3 sequence: CASSRSGQGIMNTEAFF. CDR3 in DNA: TGTGCCAGCTCTCGTTCAGGACAGGGGATTATGAACACTGAAGCTTTCTTT.

This clone was seen a handful of times. This chain connects TRBV10-1 to TRBJ2-2; D gene uncertain. Germline V gives CDR1 WNHNN, CDR2 SYGVQD (reference sequence). This CDR3 contains 14 residues. With 0 bases removed from V and 6 bases from J, the gap between germline ends came to 8 bases. The CDR3 DNA reads TGCGCCAGCAGTGAGTCTGTAGTACCCGGGGAGCTGTTTTTT. Its protein product is CASSESVVPGELFF.

V is TRBV4-1 and J is TRBJ2-7, with 10 bases fitting TRBD1. V gave up 1 base and J gave up 7 bases; unmatched junction bases: 4. The germline CDR1 and CDR2 sequences are MGHRA and YSYEKL. The CDR3 spans 14 residues. The CDR3 DNA reads as TGCGCCAGCAGCCAAGGACAGGGGGCTTGGGAGCAGTACGTC. Translation gives CASSQGQGAWEQYV.

As DNA, the CDR3 is TGTGCCAGCAGCGGGAGAGAAGGGGTGCATCAGCCCCAGCATTTT. Its translation: CASSGREGVHQPQHF. The gene calls are TRBV6-5 and TRBJ1-5; maybe TRBD1 (5 bases). Germline CDR1 MNHEY, CDR2 SVGAGI. Trimming took 6 bases from V and 5 from J, leaving 17 bases between them. This CDR3 is built from 15 residues.

The chain is built from TRBV27 and TRBJ2-1, with D perhaps TRBD2 (7 bases). The CDR3 length is 10 residues. The germline V gene encodes CDR1 MNHEY and CDR2 SMNVEV (reference sequence). V was trimmed by 10 bases and J by 12 bases, leaving 13 bases between them. CDR3 region: CATGGPWQFF. The CDR3 nucleotides are TGTGCCACCGGGGGGCCGTGGCAGTTCTTC.

This sequence joins TRBV27 and TRBJ2-5, with D perhaps matching TRBD2 (5 bases). The CDR3 is made up of 16 amino acids. Germline V gene lookup returns CDR1 MNHEY and CDR2 SMNVEV (reference sequence). The V end was cut by 5 bases, the J end by 5 bases, with 21 bases between. The CDR3 loop reads CASSPPGTFVWETQYF. The CDR3 DNA reads TGTGCCAGCAGTCCGCCGGGAACTTTTGTATGGGAGACCCAGTACTTC.

V is TRBV27 and J is TRBJ1-2, with 7 bases aligning to TRBD1. Germline CDR1 MNHEY, CDR2 SMNVEV (reference sequence). The CDR3 consists of 17 residues. The V segment lost 5 bases and the J segment 3 bases; nucleotides outside the gene matches: 15. This CDR3 is CASSRTLIGGQDYGYTF. CDR3 nucleotide sequence: TGTGCCAGCAGTCGCACACTAATAGGGGGCCAAGACTATGGCTACACCTTC.

This chain links TRBV29-1 with TRBJ1-1, with D unclear. Germline lookup yields CDR1 SQVTM and CDR2 ANQGSEA. CDR3 length: 11 amino acids. Trimming left V 3 bases short and J 8 bases short, with 10 bases between. CDR3 region: CSVERNREAFF. The CDR3 DNA reads as TGCAGCGTTGAGCGGAACCGGGAAGCTTTCTTT.

The table lists this clone with a few counts. This chain connects TRBV28 to TRBJ1-5; possibly TRBD1 for D (5 bases). The germline V gene has CDR1 MDHEN and CDR2 SYDVKM. The V and J ends lost 7 bases and 4 bases respectively, with 11 bases between them. The CDR3 is 13 amino acids. CDR3 in amino acids: CASTDGGNQPQHF. In DNA, the CDR3 is TGTGCCAGCACCGACGGGGGAAATCAGCCCCAGCATTTT.

This chain links TRBV6-6 with TRBJ1-1, with 8 bases matching TRBD1. The CDR3 is 13 amino acids. Looked up from germline, CDR1 is MNHNY and CDR2 is SVGAGI (reference sequence). After removal of 10 bases from V and 5 bases from J, the junction contained 9 bases not matched to a gene. The CDR3: CATSQGATTEAFF. The CDR3 nucleotides read TGTGCCACGAGCCAGGGGGCGACGACTGAAGCTTTCTTT.

V is TRBV29-1 and J is TRBJ2-4; unclear D gene. The germline V and J ends were trimmed by 2 bases and 3 bases, with 8 bases remaining between them. The V gene's germline CDR1 is SQVTM and CDR2 ANQGSEA. The CDR3 contains 13 residues. CDR3 protein: CSVESASKNIQYF. Written as DNA, the CDR3 is TGCAGCGTTGAATCGGCGAGCAAAAACATTCAGTACTTC.

The V and J genes are TRBV7-9 and TRBJ1-1; no clear D gene. Germline assignment: CDR1 SEHNR and CDR2 FQNEAQ (reference sequence). Trimming left V 5 bases short and J 0 bases short, with 7 bases between. This CDR3 spans 13 amino acids. This chain's CDR3 is CASSPRVNTEAFF. CDR3 DNA: TGTGCCAGCAGCCCGAGGGTGAACACTGAAGCTTTCTTT.

In this sample, this clone turned up once. J is TRBJ1-6 and V is TRBV6-6; 7 nucleotides line up with TRBD1. The CDR3 consists of 15 residues. J was trimmed by 7 bases and V by 2 bases; bases with no gene match: 5. Germline CDR1 is MNHNY and CDR2 is SVGAGI (reference sequence). CDR3 amino acids: CASSYLGTENSPLHF. For the CDR3, the DNA is TGTGCCAGCAGTTACCTTGGGACAGAGAATTCACCCCTCCACTTT.